This T cell receptor beta chain was observed in a study of immune evolution from preneoplasia to lung adenocarcinoma. Background on the study: HLA loss of heterozygosity: under 7.5% AIS, about 14% MIA, 30% to 35% ADC, none AAH. Overall study findings and caveats: Highest clonality occurred in KRAS-mutant, not EGFR-mutant or double wild-type, nodules.

With respect to this clone: Its antigen is not known.

Patients had resection in Japan or China between the mid-2010s and the late 2010s. Macro-dissection enriched premalignant or tumor cells before nucleic acid extraction. The protocol was immunoSEQ multiplex PCR, while the TCRdb copy is restricted to in-frame clones and leaves out a portion. The sample holds 25,000 to 30,000 clones, about three quarters seen once. The origin of this receptor is a person in their sixties with invasive lung adenocarcinoma. Some clones in this sample may be carry-over from other donors' samples. The sequenced sample consisted of FFPE invasive lung adenocarcinoma tissue.

The CDR3 sequence is CASGLGGRGNEQFF. The CDR3 DNA is TGCGCCAGCGGGCTAGGCGGGAGAGGGAATGAGCAGTTCTTC. The gene calls are TRBV5-1 and TRBJ2-1; 7 bases agree with TRBD2. Germline CDR1 is SGHRS and CDR2 is YFSETQ. The V segment lost 7 bases and the J segment 7 bases; nucleotides outside the gene matches: 11. This CDR3 contains 14 residues.